The T cell receptor (beta chain) under discussion was sequenced for a study of CD8+CD57+ T cells in acquired aplastic anemia. Study background: The study obtained an average of around 3.4 ug of DNA from sorted CD4+ and CD8+ cells.

The use of genomic DNA as template underpinned the TCR beta VDJ and CDR3 profiling. Each CDR3 protein gets one entry after TCRdb re-called the reads with MiXCR. The sample shows around 190,000 distinct CDR3 sequences, about 44% of them seen only once. Trimming pared 5 bases from V and 0 bases from J, leaving 10 bases between. The CDR3 contains 14 residues. Germline values: CDR1 SNHLY, CDR2 FYNNEI. This clonotype showed up many times. In patients chosen for sequencing, flow cytometry had shown CD8+CD57+ cell expansion. The clonotype was recovered from a human donor with aplastic anemia. The gene calls are TRBV2 and TRBJ1-1, with unresolved D. The sample was sorted CD4+, CD8+, or CD8+CD57+ T cells (not recorded which) from PBMCs. The CDR3 nucleotides read TGTGCCAGCAGTACCGGGTTGATGAACACTGAAGCTTTCTTT. Protein: CASSTGLMNTEAFF. Variable domain in full (rest from reference TRBV2 and TRBJ1-1): EPEVTQTPSHQVTQMGQEVILRCVPISNHLYFYWYRQILGQKVEFLVSFYNNEISEKSEIFDDQFSVERPDGSNFTLKIRSTKLEDSAMYFCASSTGLMNTEAFFGQGTRLTVV.